Presented here are 23 T cell receptor beta chains from one specimen sequenced in a study of T cell repertoires in cytomegalovirus infection. MiXCR was run by TCRdb on the reads, yielding one entry per CDR3 protein. In the table there are about 60,000 distinct CDR3 sequences, 33% of which are singletons. The antigens for these receptors are not known. The specimen was PBMCs, sequenced either directly or after in vitro stimulation (not recorded which). The source of these receptors is a human donor in good health (CMV status not recorded). Some clones in this sample may be carry-over from other donors' samples.

This clonotype occurred many times. The rearrangement uses TRBV12-3 or TRBV12-4 and TRBJ1-4; D not resolved. The CDR3 runs 15 residues. Trimming cost V 4 bases and J 6 bases, with 15 bases left between them. CDR3 protein: CASSSLPQGDEKLFF. Written as DNA, the CDR3 is TGTGCCAGCAGTTCGTTGCCCCAAGGTGATGAAAAACTGTTTTTT.

This clonotype was found once. The chain links TRBV27 to TRBJ2-7; 9 positions agree with TRBD1. The CDR3 consists of 14 residues. Germline CDR1 is MNHEY and CDR2 is SMNVEV (reference sequence). V shed 7 bases and J 4 bases; nucleotides not matched to a gene: 8. The CDR3: CASKRQGVLYEQYF. The CDR3 bases are TGTGCCAGCAAGCGACAGGGGGTTTTGTACGAGCAGTACTTC.

This clonotype was observed a few times. This chain uses TRBV20-1 with TRBJ2-3; TRBD1 aligns across 8 bases. The V and J ends lost 6 bases and 2 bases, in that order; junction bases with no gene match: 4. The CDR3 runs 13 residues. Germline-derived CDR1 and CDR2 are DFQATT and SNEGSKA (reference sequence). CDR3 loop: CSALDRVTDTQYF. The CDR3 bases are TGCAGTGCCCTGGACAGGGTCACAGATACGCAGTATTTT.

This clonotype has only a few counts. The genes are TRBV12-3 or TRBV12-4 and TRBJ2-4; a possible D gene is TRBD2 (5 bases). Trimming stripped 5 bases from V and 2 bases from J, with 10 bases between. The CDR3 runs 14 residues. CDR3: CASSRGLPKNIQYF. The CDR3 region has the DNA TGTGCCAGCAGTCGAGGGTTACCCAAAAACATTCAGTACTTC.

This sequence joins TRBV7-6 and TRBJ2-5; the match to TRBD2 covers 14 bases. CDR1 and CDR2 from the germline V gene are SGHVS and FNYEAQ. The trim removed 5 bases at V and 5 bases at J, leaving 16 bases unmatched. The CDR3 sequence is 19 residues long. The CDR3 region has the DNA TGTGCCAGCAGCCGACCGGGACTAGCGGGAGTCGTTACTCAGGAGACCCAGTACTTC. Translation gives CASSRPGLAGVVTQETQYF.

The CDR3 bases are TGTGCCAGCAGCTCGACCCGGGGGGAAGCTTTCTTT. It codes for CASSSTRGEAFF. The J gene is TRBJ1-1, the V gene TRBV11-2, with D perhaps TRBD1 (5 bases). The germline V gene encodes CDR1 SGHAT and CDR2 FQNNGV. This CDR3 contains 12 residues. Between the trimmed V and J ends, which lost 4 bases and 8 bases, there was a span of 11 bases.

In its sample, this clonotype was seen a few times. The CDR3 DNA reads as TGTGCCAGCACTGGGGGACAGTATAATTCACCCCTCCACTTT. Translated: CASTGGQYNSPLHF. This chain uses TRBV28 with TRBJ1-6; the match to TRBD1 covers 7 bases. The CDR3 loop spans 14 amino acids. Germline trimming cut 7 bases from V and 4 bases from J; bases unmatched to any gene: 4. CDR1 is MDHEN, CDR2 SYDVKM, per germline. The full variable domain, its missing parts supplied by reference TRBV28 and TRBJ1-6, is DVKVTQSSRYLVKRTGEKVFLECVQDMDHENMFWYRQDPGLGLRLIYFSYDVKMKEKGDIPEGYSVSREKKERFSLILESASTNQTSMYLCASTGGQYNSPLHFGNGTRLTVT.

This chain links TRBV19 with TRBJ1-1; D uncertain. The V gene lost 7 bases and the J gene lost 5 bases, with 11 bases spanning the gap. Germline V gene sequence: CDR1 LNHDA, CDR2 SQIVND (reference sequence). The CDR3 contains 12 residues. The CDR3 coding sequence is TGTGCCAGTAATGCCAGGTGGACTGAAGCTTTCTTT. This sequence encodes CASNARWTEAFF.

The rearrangement links TRBV6-1 to TRBJ1-2; unclear D gene. Germline V CDR1 and CDR2: MNHNS, SASEGT. The CDR3 has 13 residues. Between the trimmed V and J ends, which lost 0 bases and 4 bases, there was a span of 6 bases. CDR3 loop: CASSEAHSYGYTF. CDR3 coding DNA: TGTGCCAGCAGTGAAGCCCACAGCTATGGCTACACCTTC.

The J gene is TRBJ1-6, the V gene TRBV6-5, with D perhaps matching TRBD1 (5 bases). The germline CDR1 and CDR2 sequences are MNHEY and SVGAGI. The CDR3 spans 15 residues. V was pared by 5 bases and J by 3 bases, with 11 bases between. The CDR3, as DNA: TGTGCCAGCAGTGGGTTACAGGTCTATAATTCACCCCTCCACTTT. Amino acids: CASSGLQVYNSPLHF.

The genes are TRBV2 and TRBJ1-3, with D uncertain. V lost 6 bases, J lost 0 bases, and 15 bases lay in between. This CDR3 spans 16 amino acids. The germline V gene has CDR1 SNHLY and CDR2 FYNNEI. The CDR3 reads CASRETGPTSGNTIYF. The DNA for the CDR3 is TGTGCCAGCAGGGAGACCGGGCCCACCTCTGGAAACACCATATATTTT.

The J gene is TRBJ2-5, the V gene TRBV5-1; possibly TRBD1 for D (6 bases). The CDR3 is 14 amino acids. Germline CDR1 reads SGHRS; CDR2 reads YFSETQ. Trimming removed 3 bases at V and 2 bases at J, with 11 bases between. The CDR3 DNA reads TGCGCCAGCAGCTCACAGGGAACGCAAGAGACCCAGTACTTC. It translates to CASSSQGTQETQYF. Full variable domain (outside the CDR3, taken from reference TRBV5-1 and TRBJ2-5): KAGVTQTPRYLIKTRGQQVTLSCSPISGHRSVSWYQQTPGQGLQFLFEYFSETQRNKGNFPGRFSGRQFSNSRSEMNVSTLELGDSALYLCASSSQGTQETQYFGPGTRLLVL.

This clonotype has only one observation. V usage is TRBV6-1 and J usage is TRBJ2-5; 9 positions match TRBD2. Trimming took 2 bases from V and 3 from J; bases not matched to a gene: 7. Germline CDR1 and CDR2: MNHNS and SASEGT. This CDR3 region has 16 residues. CDR3 protein: CASSETPTSGKETQYF. The CDR3 DNA sequence: TGTGCCAGCAGTGAAACTCCGACTAGCGGAAAAGAGACCCAGTACTTC.

This clonotype was recorded many times. The chain links TRBV12-3 or TRBV12-4 to TRBJ1-5; TRBD1 might be the D (5 bases). The germline V and J ends were trimmed by 4 bases and 0 bases, with 10 bases remaining between them. The CDR3 has 15 amino acids. The chain's CDR3 is CASSSQGNSNQPQHF. DNA of the CDR3: TGTGCCAGCAGTTCCCAGGGAAATAGCAATCAGCCCCAGCATTTT.

This clonotype was seen a handful of times. The J gene is TRBJ1-4, the V gene TRBV7-9, with TRBD1 as a possible D gene (5 bases). CDR1 SEHNR and CDR2 FQNEAQ come from the germline V gene (reference sequence). The CDR3 is 17 amino acids. Trimming took off 2 bases at V and 0 bases at J, with 13 bases between the two ends. CDR3 DNA: TGTGCCAGCAGCTTATATAGGGGCCCTACAACTAATGAAAAACTGTTTTTT. As protein: CASSLYRGPTTNEKLFF.

The chain is built from TRBV5-6 and TRBJ2-7; a possible D gene is TRBD1 (6 bases). The CDR3 runs to 15 residues. Germline V gene data show CDR1 as SGHDT and CDR2 as YYEEEE. V lost 5 bases and J lost 2, with 17 bases in between. CDR3 nucleotide sequence: TGTGCCAGCAGTCGAAGTGGGACATTACCCTACGAGCAGTACTTC. The encoded protein is CASSRSGTLPYEQYF.

CDR3 region: CASSGGPTDTQYF. For the CDR3, the DNA is TGTGCCAGCAGCGGGGGCCCCACAGATACGCAGTATTTT. The chain employs TRBV9 and TRBJ2-3; a weak D match, TRBD1 (5 bases). CDR1 and CDR2 (germline): SGDLS, YYNGEE. V was shortened by 3 bases and J by 2 bases, with 7 bases between the two germline ends. There are 13 residues in the CDR3. Together with reference TRBV9 and TRBJ2-3, the CDR3 gives the full variable domain: DSGVTQTPKHLITATGQRVTLRCSPRSGDLSVYWYQQSLDQGLQFLIQYYNGEERAKGNILERFSAQQFPDLHSELNLSSLELGDSALYFCASSGGPTDTQYFGPGTRLTVL.

The V gene is TRBV12-3 or TRBV12-4, the J gene TRBJ2-1; D possibly corresponds to TRBD1 (5 bases). V was clipped by 1 base and J by 12 bases, with 13 bases between them. The CDR3 consists of 13 residues. CDR3 amino acids: CASSLEWGTRQFF. The CDR3 DNA follows: TGTGCCAGCAGTTTAGAGTGGGGCACGCGGCAGTTCTTC.

The rearrangement joins TRBV5-4 to TRBJ1-1, with TRBD1 as a possible D gene (5 bases). Germline-derived CDR1 and CDR2 are SGHNT and YYREEE (reference sequence). CDR3 length: 14 amino acids. V lost 4 bases and J 4 bases, leaving 14 bases between the germline ends. The CDR3 reads CASSLRDRGTEAFF. In DNA, the CDR3 is TGTGCCAGCAGCCTCCGGGACCGGGGCACTGAAGCTTTCTTT.

This clonotype was recorded only once. The rearrangement uses TRBV27 and TRBJ2-7; 8 positions match TRBD1. After removal of 5 bases from V and 2 bases from J, the junction contained 8 bases not matched to a gene. Germline V gives CDR1 MNHEY, CDR2 SMNVEV (reference sequence). The length of the CDR3 is 15 residues. CDR3 nucleotides: TGTGCCAGCAGTATACGGACAGGGTGGGCCTACGAGCAGTACTTC. Its translation is CASSIRTGWAYEQYF.

This clonotype has only one observation. This sequence joins TRBV20-1 and TRBJ2-3; D uncertain. Trimming removed 5 bases from V and 4 bases from J, with 16 bases in between. This CDR3 contains 14 residues. Per germline, CDR1 DFQATT and CDR2 SNEGSKA (reference sequence). CDR3: CSALPVMGADTQYF. Here the CDR3 DNA reads TGCAGTGCTCTTCCGGTTATGGGCGCAGATACGCAGTATTTT.

The rearrangement uses TRBV28 and TRBJ1-4; TRBD1 aligns across 8 bases. CDR3 length: 15 amino acids. V was clipped by 6 bases and J by 3 bases; unmatched bases: 6. Germline values: CDR1 MDHEN, CDR2 SYDVKM. The DNA for the CDR3 is TGTGCCAGCAGCCCACAGGGGGAGGCTAATGAAAAACTGTTTTTT. It translates to CASSPQGEANEKLFF.

The chain carries TRBV6-6 and TRBJ1-5; TRBD1 aligns across 9 bases. Germline V gene data show CDR1 as MNHNY and CDR2 as SVGAGI (reference sequence). The CDR3 spans 15 residues. V lost 8 bases to trimming and J lost 6 bases; unmatched junction nucleotides: 11. The CDR3 DNA reads as TGTGCCAGCGGGACCGTGGGACAGGGACGTCAGCCCCAGCATTTT. Translating gives CASGTVGQGRQPQHF.